This paragraph reports one TCR beta chain. Its cognate antigen is unknown. This entry belongs to a study of shared clonotypes between healthy human individuals. The table came from immunoSEQ multiplex PCR; TCRdb's copy has only in-frame clones and leaves some out. The sample records about 1.1 million clones, around 78% being singletons. J gave up 3 bases and V 4 bases, and 4 bases lay outside the gene matches. This CDR3 contains 14 residues. Germline loops: CDR1 KGHSH, CDR2 LQKENI. Broader study findings: A few donors had 5% to 6.5% of their naive CD4 clonotypes in common.

The chain recombines TRBV18 with TRBJ2-7, with TRBD1 matching 9 bases. Sequenced input: memory CD4+ T cells from PBMCs. Subset: CD45RA-negative fraction. The TCR originated in a young man in good health. Some clones in this sample may be carry-over from other donors' samples. CDR3 region: CASSLGTGNYEQYF. In DNA form, the CDR3 reads TGTGCCAGCTCACTCGGGACAGGGAACTACGAGCAGTACTTC. Drawing the rest from reference TRBV18 and TRBJ2-7, the complete variable domain is NAGVMQNPRHLVRRRGQEARLRCSPMKGHSHVYWYRQLPEEGLKFMVYLQKENIIDESGMPKERFSAEFPKEGPSILRIQQVVRGDSAAYFCASSLGTGNYEQYFGPGTRLTVT.